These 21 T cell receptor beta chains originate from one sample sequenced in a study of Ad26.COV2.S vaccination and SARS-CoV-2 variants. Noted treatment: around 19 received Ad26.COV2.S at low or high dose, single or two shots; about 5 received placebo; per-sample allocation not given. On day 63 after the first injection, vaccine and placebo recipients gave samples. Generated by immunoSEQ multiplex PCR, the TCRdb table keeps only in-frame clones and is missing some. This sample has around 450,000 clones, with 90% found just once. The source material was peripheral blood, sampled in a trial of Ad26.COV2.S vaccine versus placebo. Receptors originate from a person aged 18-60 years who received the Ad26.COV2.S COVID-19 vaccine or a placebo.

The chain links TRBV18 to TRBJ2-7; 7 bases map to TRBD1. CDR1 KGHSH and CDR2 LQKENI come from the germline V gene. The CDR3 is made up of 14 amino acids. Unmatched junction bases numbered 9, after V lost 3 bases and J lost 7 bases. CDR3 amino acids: CASSPKGATGEQYF. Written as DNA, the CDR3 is TGTGCCAGCTCACCGAAGGGGGCCACGGGGGAGCAGTACTTC.

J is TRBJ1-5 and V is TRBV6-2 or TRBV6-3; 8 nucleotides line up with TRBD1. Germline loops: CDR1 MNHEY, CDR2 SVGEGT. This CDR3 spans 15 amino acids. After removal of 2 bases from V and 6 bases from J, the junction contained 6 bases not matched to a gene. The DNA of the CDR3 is TGTGCCAGCAGTTACCCCAGACAGGGGAGTCAGCCCCAGCATTTT. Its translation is CASSYPRQGSQPQHF.

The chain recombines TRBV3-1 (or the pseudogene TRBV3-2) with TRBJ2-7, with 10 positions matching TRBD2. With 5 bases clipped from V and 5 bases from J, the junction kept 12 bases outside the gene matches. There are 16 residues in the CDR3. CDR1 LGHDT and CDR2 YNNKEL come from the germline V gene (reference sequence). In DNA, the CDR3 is TGTGCCAGCAGCAAGCTCGGGCTAGCGGGAGTGAACGAGCAGTACTTC. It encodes CASSKLGLAGVNEQYF.

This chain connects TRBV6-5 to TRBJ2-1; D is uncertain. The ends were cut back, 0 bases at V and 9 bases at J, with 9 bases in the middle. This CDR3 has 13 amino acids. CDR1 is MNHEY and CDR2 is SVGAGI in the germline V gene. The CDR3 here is CASSYSQGFEQFF. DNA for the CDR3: TGTGCCAGCAGTTACTCCCAAGGGTTTGAGCAGTTCTTC.

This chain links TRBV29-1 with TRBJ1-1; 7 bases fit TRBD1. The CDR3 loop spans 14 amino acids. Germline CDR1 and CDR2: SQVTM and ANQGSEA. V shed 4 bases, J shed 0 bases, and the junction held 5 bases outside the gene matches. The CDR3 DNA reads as TGCAGCGTTGCTCTAGGGGGCATGAACACTGAAGCTTTCTTT. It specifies CSVALGGMNTEAFF.

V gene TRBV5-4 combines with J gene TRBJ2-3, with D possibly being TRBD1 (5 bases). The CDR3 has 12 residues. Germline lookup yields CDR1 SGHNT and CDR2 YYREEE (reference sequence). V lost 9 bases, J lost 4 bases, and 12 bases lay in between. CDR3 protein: CATGPRADTQYF. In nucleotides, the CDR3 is TGTGCCACAGGGCCCAGAGCAGATACGCAGTATTTT.

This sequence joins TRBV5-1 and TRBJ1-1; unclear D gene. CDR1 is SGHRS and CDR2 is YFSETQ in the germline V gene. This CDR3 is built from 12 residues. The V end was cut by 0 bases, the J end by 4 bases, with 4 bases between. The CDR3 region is CASSLEATEAFF. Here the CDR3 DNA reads TGCGCCAGCAGCTTGGAGGCCACTGAAGCTTTCTTT.

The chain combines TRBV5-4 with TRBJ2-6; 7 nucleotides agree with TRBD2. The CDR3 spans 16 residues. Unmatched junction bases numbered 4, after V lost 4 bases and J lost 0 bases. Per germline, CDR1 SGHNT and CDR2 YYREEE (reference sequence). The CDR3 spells CASSGASGSGANVLTF. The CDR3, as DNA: TGTGCCAGCAGCGGAGCTAGCGGCTCTGGGGCCAACGTCCTGACTTTC.

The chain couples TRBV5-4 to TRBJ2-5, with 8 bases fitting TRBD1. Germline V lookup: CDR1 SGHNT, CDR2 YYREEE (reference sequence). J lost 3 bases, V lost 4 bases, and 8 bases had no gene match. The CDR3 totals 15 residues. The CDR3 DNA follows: TGTGCCAGCAGCCGCCCGGGACAGGACGAAGAGACCCAGTACTTC. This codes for CASSRPGQDEETQYF.

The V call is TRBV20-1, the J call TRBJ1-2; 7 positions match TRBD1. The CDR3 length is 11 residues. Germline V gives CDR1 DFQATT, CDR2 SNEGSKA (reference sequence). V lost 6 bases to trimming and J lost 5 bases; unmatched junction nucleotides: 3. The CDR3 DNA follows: TGCAGTGCAGGGGGCGGATATGGCTACACCTTC. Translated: CSAGGGYGYTF.

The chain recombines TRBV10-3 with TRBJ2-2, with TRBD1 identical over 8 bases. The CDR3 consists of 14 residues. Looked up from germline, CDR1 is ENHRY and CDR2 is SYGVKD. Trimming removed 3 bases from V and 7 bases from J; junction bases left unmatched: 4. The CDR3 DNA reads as TGTGCCATCAGTGAACGCGACAGGGGCGGGGAGCTGTTTTTT. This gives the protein CAISERDRGGELFF.

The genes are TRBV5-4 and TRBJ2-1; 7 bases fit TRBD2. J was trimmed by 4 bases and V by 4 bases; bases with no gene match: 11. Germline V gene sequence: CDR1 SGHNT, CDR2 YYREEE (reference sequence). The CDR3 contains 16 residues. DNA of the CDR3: TGTGCCAGCAGCCCATTGCGGGGGAGTATTTACAATGAGCAGTTCTTC. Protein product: CASSPLRGSIYNEQFF.

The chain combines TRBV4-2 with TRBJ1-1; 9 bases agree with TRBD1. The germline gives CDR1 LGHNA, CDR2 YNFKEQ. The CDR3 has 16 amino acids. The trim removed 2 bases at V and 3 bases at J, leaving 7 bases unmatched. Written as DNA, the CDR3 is TGTGCCAGCAGCCAACCTTCGACAGGGGGGGACACTGAAGCTTTCTTT. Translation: CASSQPSTGGDTEAFF.

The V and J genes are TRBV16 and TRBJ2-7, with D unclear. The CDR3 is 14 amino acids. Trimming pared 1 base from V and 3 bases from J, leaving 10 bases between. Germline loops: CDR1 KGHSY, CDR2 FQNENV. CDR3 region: CASSQFGKIYEQYF. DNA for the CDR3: TGTGCCAGCAGCCAATTCGGCAAAATCTACGAGCAGTACTTC.

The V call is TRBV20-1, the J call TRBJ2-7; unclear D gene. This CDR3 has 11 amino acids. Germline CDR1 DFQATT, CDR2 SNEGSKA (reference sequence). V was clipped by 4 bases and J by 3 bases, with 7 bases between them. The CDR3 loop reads CSAISGYEQYF. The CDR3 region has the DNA TGCAGTGCTATTTCCGGCTACGAGCAGTACTTC.

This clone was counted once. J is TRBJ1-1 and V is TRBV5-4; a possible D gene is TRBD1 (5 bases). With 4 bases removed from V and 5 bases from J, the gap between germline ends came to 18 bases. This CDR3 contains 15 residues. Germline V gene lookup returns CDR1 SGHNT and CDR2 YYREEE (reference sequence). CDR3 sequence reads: CASSPEAGVWTEAFF. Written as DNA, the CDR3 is TGTGCCAGCAGCCCGGAGGCGGGGGTATGGACTGAAGCTTTCTTT. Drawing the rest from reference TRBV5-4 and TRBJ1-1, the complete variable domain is ETGVTQSPTHLIKTRGQQVTLRCSSQSGHNTVSWYQQALGQGPQFIFQYYREEENGRGNFPPRFSGLQFPNYSSELNVNALELDDSALYLCASSPEAGVWTEAFFGQGTRLTVV.

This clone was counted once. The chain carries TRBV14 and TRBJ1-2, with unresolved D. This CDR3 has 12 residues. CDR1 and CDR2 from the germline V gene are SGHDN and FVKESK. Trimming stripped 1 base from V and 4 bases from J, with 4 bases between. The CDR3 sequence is CASSQGPYGYTF. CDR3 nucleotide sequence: TGTGCCAGCAGCCAAGGGCCCTATGGCTACACCTTC.

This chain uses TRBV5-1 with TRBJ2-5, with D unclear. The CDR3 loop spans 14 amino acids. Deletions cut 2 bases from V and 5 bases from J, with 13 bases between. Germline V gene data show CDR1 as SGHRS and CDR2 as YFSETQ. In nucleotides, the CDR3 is TGCGCCAGCAGCTTCGCATTCGGTGTGGAGACCCAGTACTTC. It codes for CASSFAFGVETQYF.

The CDR3 region is CASSRSGSSYNEQFF. CDR3 sequence (DNA): TGTGCCAGCAGCAGAAGCGGGAGCTCCTACAATGAGCAGTTCTTC. The rearrangement joins TRBV4-2 to TRBJ2-1, with 8 nucleotides matching TRBD2. Trimming removed 5 bases from V and 0 bases from J; junction bases left unmatched: 3. Germline values: CDR1 LGHNA, CDR2 YNFKEQ. The CDR3 extends over 15 amino acids.

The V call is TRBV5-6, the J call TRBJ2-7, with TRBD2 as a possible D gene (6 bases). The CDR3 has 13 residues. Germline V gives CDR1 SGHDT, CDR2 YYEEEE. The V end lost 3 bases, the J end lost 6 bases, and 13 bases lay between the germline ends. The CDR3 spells CASSWDSDFEQYF. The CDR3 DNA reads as TGTGCCAGCAGCTGGGACTCGGATTTCGAGCAGTACTTC.

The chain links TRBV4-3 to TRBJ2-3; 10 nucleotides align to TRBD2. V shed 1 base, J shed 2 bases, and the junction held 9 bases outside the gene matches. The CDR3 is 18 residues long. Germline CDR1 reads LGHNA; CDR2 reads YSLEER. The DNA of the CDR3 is TGCGCCAGCAGCCAAGGAGCTAGCGGGAGACCCAACACAGATACGCAGTATTTT. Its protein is CASSQGASGRPNTDTQYF.